The sample holds one count of the clone carrying this T cell receptor (beta chain). Its antigen is as yet unknown. This entry comes from a study of T cell responses to AZD1222 COVID-19 vaccine. Whole-study findings and limits: In the spike-specific TCR repertoire, nearly half reportedly target unmutated variant regions. There were vaccine-associated CD4 TCRs across spike, dominant at 160-218 and 743-854. Among the donors, most were white British and more were female, and clonal diversity was possibly underestimated.

The method was immunoSEQ multiplex PCR; TCRdb's version includes in-frame clones alone and lacks a portion of them. In the table there are more than 250,000 clones, approximately 95% of which are singletons. This CDR3 comprises 14 residues. Germline V CDR1 and CDR2: GTSNPN, SVGIG (reference sequence). V was shortened by 4 bases and J by 0 bases, with 10 bases between the two germline ends. This TCR derives from an adult in good health. The sequenced sample was peripheral blood, obtained on day 0 of AZD1222 vaccination. The chain joins TRBV30 to TRBJ2-4; D perhaps matches TRBD2 (6 bases). The CDR3 protein is CAWNGGLAKNIQYF. DNA for the CDR3: TGTGCCTGGAATGGGGGGTTAGCCAAAAACATTCAGTACTTC.